This TCR beta chain originates from a study of PD-L1 blockade in urothelial cancer. In the study overall: Patients with male sex and bladder-origin urothelial cancer accounted for most of the roughly 29 enrolled. Blood gave a median roughly 150,000 T cells. Patients' histories included 0 to 3 prior chemotherapy regimens.

Between the trimmed V and J ends, which lost 4 bases and 6 bases, there was a span of 9 bases. CDR1 and CDR2 from the germline V gene are WSHSY and SAAADI. The length of the CDR3 is 13 residues. Profiled with immunoSEQ multiplex PCR; TCRdb holds only in-frame clones, not every one. Found here are 40,000 or so clones, more than 65% of them singletons; the top ten hold approximately 3.4%. The V and J genes are TRBV10-2 and TRBJ2-2, with D hard to call. This sequence was found in a man aged 70 or older with urothelial cancer. Sequenced material: PBMCs, taken around atezolizumab (anti-PD-L1) treatment. The CDR3 loop reads CASSGPTPGELFF. The DNA of the CDR3 is TGCGCCAGCAGTGGGCCAACGCCCGGGGAGCTGTTTTTT.